The sequence of this TCR beta chain was determined in a study of response to subunit inactivated influenza vaccine. From germline, CDR1 is SGHTA and CDR2 FQGNSA. The CDR3 runs 16 residues. Trimming at V came to 5 bases and at J to 4 bases, leaving 9 bases not matched to a gene. MiXCR, applied by TCRdb to the RT-PCR reads, yields one record per CDR3 protein. This sample yields about 300,000 distinct CDR3 sequences, of which roughly 22% are seen a single time; more than 8.5% belongs to the top ten. About this clonotype itself: The antigen remains unidentified.

Study findings and constraints: The study's authors posited that every seasonal influenza vaccination enlists few new T cells.

This chain uses TRBV7-2 with TRBJ2-7; 12 bases line up with TRBD2. This sample comprised PBMCs from blood, obtained around 22 months after vaccination. The source is a man between 50 and 75 years old who received an inactivated influenza vaccine. The CDR3 is CASSPAGLAGKYEQYF. CDR3 DNA sequence: TGTGCCAGCAGCCCAGCCGGACTAGCGGGAAAGTACGAGCAGTACTTC.